This is a list of T cell receptor beta chains from one sample in a study of blood T cell repertoires in COVID-19. Only in-frame clones appear in the TCRdb table, and some are missing; sequencing was by immunoSEQ multiplex PCR. The repertoire holds roughly 200,000 clones, with about 88% as singletons. The sample consisted of peripheral blood. Receptors originate from a woman in her forties or fifties with COVID-19, enrolled during active disease. Each CDR3 is given with its conserved first and last residue. The D gene is left open where the match is weak. Some rows mark clone size as missing; the rest say once, few, many or name a class of expanded clone.

size: -
V: TRBV19
D: -
J: TRBJ2-7
CDR3: CASSISAAGDAYEQYF
DNA: TGTGCCAGTAGTATATCGGCGGCAGGGGATGCGTACGAGCAGTACTTC

size: -
V: TRBV4-1
D: -
J: TRBJ2-7
CDR3: CASSQEDRATLLDEQYF
DNA: TGCGCCAGCAGCCAAGAGGATAGAGCGACCCTCTTGGACGAGCAGTACTTC

size: few
V: TRBV24-1
D: TRBD1
J: TRBJ1-3
CDR3: CAPGGRGRNTIYF
DNA: TGTGCCCCCGGCGGCAGGGGGCGAAACACCATATATTTT

size: -
V: TRBV6-1
D: -
J: TRBJ2-6
CDR3: CASSEAPGGSSGANVLTF
DNA: TGTGCCAGCAGTGAAGCCCCAGGGGGGAGCTCTGGGGCCAACGTCCTGACTTTC

size: -
V: TRBV13
D: TRBD1
J: TRBJ2-1
CDR3: CASSLLTGNEQFF
DNA: TGTGCCAGCAGCTTATTGACAGGGAATGAGCAGTTCTTC

size: -
V: TRBV2
D: -
J: TRBJ2-1
CDR3: CASTDSYYNEQFF
DNA: TGTGCCAGCACAGACAGTTACTACAATGAGCAGTTCTTC

size: -
V: TRBV14
D: TRBD1
J: TRBJ1-2
CDR3: CASSQVTGVLGYTF
DNA: TGTGCCAGCAGCCAAGTTACAGGGGTCCTTGGCTACACCTTC

size: -
V: TRBV19
D: TRBD1
J: TRBJ1-5
CDR3: CASSTVGQGYQPQHF
DNA: TGTGCCAGTAGCACCGTGGGACAGGGCTATCAGCCCCAGCATTTT

size: -
V: TRBV10-3
D: -
J: TRBJ1-4
CDR3: CAISESKPGEKLFF
DNA: TGTGCCATCAGTGAGTCGAAGCCAGGTGAAAAACTGTTTTTT

size: -
V: TRBV28
D: -
J: TRBJ2-4
CDR3: CASSPPGYIQYF
DNA: TGTGCCAGCAGCCCCCCGGGGTACATTCAGTACTTC

size: -
V: TRBV19
D: TRBD1
J: TRBJ1-2
CDR3: CASSSRDRGSYGYTF
DNA: TGTGCCAGTAGTTCCCGGGACAGGGGATCCTATGGCTACACCTTC

size: -
V: TRBV11-3
D: -
J: TRBJ2-7
CDR3: CASSLVTGPHYEQYF
DNA: TGTGCCAGCAGCTTAGTTACAGGTCCCCACTACGAGCAGTACTTC

size: -
V: TRBV29-1
D: -
J: TRBJ2-2
CDR3: CSVDPQNTGELFF
DNA: TGCAGCGTTGACCCACAGAACACCGGGGAGCTGTTTTTT

size: -
V: TRBV2
D: TRBD1
J: TRBJ1-5
CDR3: CASSERTGDHQPQHF
DNA: TGTGCCAGCAGTGAAAGGACAGGGGACCATCAGCCCCAGCATTTT

size: -
V: TRBV5-8
D: -
J: TRBJ2-3
CDR3: CASSFGGRADTQYF
DNA: TGTGCCAGCAGCTTTGGCGGCCGCGCAGATACGCAGTATTTT

size: few
V: TRBV5-1
D: -
J: TRBJ1-2
CDR3: CASSLPGLFVGYTF
DNA: TGCGCCAGCAGCTTGCCAGGGCTCTTTGTAGGCTACACCTTC

size: -
V: TRBV2
D: TRBD1
J: TRBJ1-5
CDR3: CASKGTGYQPQHF
DNA: TGTGCCAGCAAAGGGACAGGGTATCAGCCCCAGCATTTT

size: -
V: TRBV5-4
D: -
J: TRBJ1-4
CDR3: CASSLTGGRTEKLFF
DNA: TGTGCCAGCAGCTTGACGGGAGGAAGGACTGAAAAACTGTTTTTT

size: few
V: TRBV18
D: -
J: TRBJ2-5
CDR3: CASSLQGGEETQYF
DNA: TGTGCCAGCTCACTACAGGGTGGAGAAGAGACCCAGTACTTC

size: -
V: TRBV5-1
D: TRBD2
J: TRBJ2-1
CDR3: CASSTSSGGADEQFF
DNA: TGCGCCAGCAGCACCTCTAGCGGGGGGGCCGATGAGCAGTTCTTC

size: -
V: TRBV29-1
D: -
J: TRBJ1-4
CDR3: CSVDGGGEKLFF
DNA: TGCAGCGTTGATGGGGGAGGTGAAAAACTGTTTTTT

size: -
V: TRBV24-1
D: -
J: TRBJ1-4
CDR3: CATSDVNEKLFF
DNA: TGTGCCACCAGTGACGTAAATGAAAAACTGTTTTTT

size: -
V: TRBV2
D: TRBD1
J: TRBJ1-1
CDR3: CASNRDSEAFF
DNA: TGTGCCAGCAACCGGGACAGTGAAGCTTTCTTT

size: -
V: TRBV12-5
D: TRBD1
J: TRBJ1-5
CDR3: CASGLRQGQPQHF
DNA: TGTGCTAGTGGTTTAAGACAGGGCCAGCCCCAGCATTTT

size: -
V: TRBV30
D: TRBD2
J: TRBJ2-2
CDR3: CAWSVNGGAAGELFF
DNA: TGTGCCTGGAGTGTAAACGGGGGGGCAGCCGGGGAGCTGTTTTTT

size: -
V: TRBV7-9
D: TRBD2
J: TRBJ2-2
CDR3: CASSFPGGQGTGELFF
DNA: TGTGCCAGCAGCTTCCCGGGGGGGCAGGGCACCGGGGAGCTGTTTTTT

size: few
V: TRBV6-5
D: -
J: TRBJ1-2
CDR3: CASSSGLVYTF
DNA: TGTGCCAGCAGTTCAGGGCTAGTCTACACCTTC

size: once
V: TRBV5-1
D: -
J: TRBJ1-4
CDR3: CASSLRPGFSEKLFF
DNA: TGCGCCAGCAGCTTGAGGCCAGGGTTCAGTGAAAAACTGTTTTTT

size: -
V: TRBV3-1/TRBV3-2
D: TRBD2
J: TRBJ2-5
CDR3: CASSQDLAGGYQETQYF
DNA: TGTGCCAGCAGCCAAGATCTAGCGGGGGGGTACCAAGAGACCCAGTACTTC

size: -
V: TRBV18
D: TRBD1
J: TRBJ2-6
CDR3: CASSPRQGPGANVLTF
DNA: TGTGCCAGCTCACCACGACAGGGGCCTGGGGCCAACGTCCTGACTTTC

size: once
V: TRBV5-1
D: TRBD1
J: TRBJ2-2
CDR3: CASSLDWGTGGELFF
DNA: TGCGCCAGCAGCTTGGATTGGGGGACAGGCGGGGAGCTGTTTTTT

size: -
V: TRBV7-2
D: TRBD1
J: TRBJ1-5
CDR3: CASSSPLTGVGQPQHF
DNA: TGTGCCAGCAGCTCCCCCCTGACAGGGGTCGGGCAGCCCCAGCATTTT

size: -
V: TRBV27
D: TRBD1
J: TRBJ2-6
CDR3: CASSSTTGTGPGANVLTF
DNA: TGTGCCAGCAGTTCGACAACCGGGACAGGGCCCGGGGCCAACGTCCTGACTTTC